These T cell receptor beta chains were read from a single sample in a study of blood T cell repertoires in COVID-19. The protocol was immunoSEQ multiplex PCR, while the TCRdb copy is restricted to in-frame clones and leaves out a portion. The profile shows around 50,000 clones, 65% to 85% of them singletons. The material sequenced was peripheral blood. The receptor set was obtained from a man between 65 and 85 years old with acute or convalescent COVID-19. CDR3s include the opening cysteine and the closing phenylalanine or tryptophan. The order of the fields is CDR3 length, D gene, V gene, J gene, clone size, CDR3 DNA, CDR3 protein. The D gene is left open where the match is weak. Size tells how often a clone was seen (once, few, many) or the class of an expanded clone, and some rows leave it out.

cdr3_length: 15; d_call: .; v_call: TRBV18; j_call: TRBJ2-2; clone_size: .; cdr3_nt: TGTGCCAGCTCACCAACGGGGACGAACACCGGGGAGCTGTTTTTT; cdr3_aa: CASSPTGTNTGELFF
cdr3_length: 16; d_call: TRBD1; v_call: TRBV6-2/TRBV6-3; j_call: TRBJ2-2; clone_size: .; cdr3_nt: TGTGCCAGCAGTCCGGGACAGGGGGCGAACACCGGGGAGCTGTTTTTT; cdr3_aa: CASSPGQGANTGELFF
cdr3_length: 14; d_call: TRBD1; v_call: TRBV18; j_call: TRBJ2-5; clone_size: .; cdr3_nt: TGTGCCAGCTCATCGGGACAGGGACAAGAGACCCAGTACTTC; cdr3_aa: CASSSGQGQETQYF
cdr3_length: 13; d_call: TRBD1; v_call: TRBV29-1; j_call: TRBJ1-5; clone_size: .; cdr3_nt: TGCAGCGTTCGCCAGGGGGCGGATCAGCCCCAGCATTTT; cdr3_aa: CSVRQGADQPQHF
cdr3_length: 15; d_call: .; v_call: TRBV19; j_call: TRBJ1-2; clone_size: .; cdr3_nt: TGTGCCAGTAGTATAGATCCCTCGGGACTCGATGGCTACACCTTC; cdr3_aa: CASSIDPSGLDGYTF
cdr3_length: 14; d_call: .; v_call: TRBV5-1; j_call: TRBJ1-1; clone_size: once; cdr3_nt: TGCGCCAGCAGCTTGGAAGGGGTCGGGACTGAAGCTTTCTTT; cdr3_aa: CASSLEGVGTEAFF
cdr3_length: 13; d_call: .; v_call: TRBV2; j_call: TRBJ2-1; clone_size: .; cdr3_nt: TGTGCCAGCAGCCCTAGCGTGAACAATGAGCAGTTCTTC; cdr3_aa: CASSPSVNNEQFF
cdr3_length: 14; d_call: TRBD2; v_call: TRBV28; j_call: TRBJ2-7; clone_size: .; cdr3_nt: TGTGCCAGCAGTGAAAAGCGGGACTATGACGAGCAGTACTTC; cdr3_aa: CASSEKRDYDEQYF
cdr3_length: 11; d_call: .; v_call: TRBV10-2; j_call: TRBJ2-1; clone_size: few; cdr3_nt: TGCGCCAGCACCAGGACGGGGGAGCAGTTCTTC; cdr3_aa: CASTRTGEQFF
cdr3_length: 19; d_call: TRBD2; v_call: TRBV7-4; j_call: TRBJ2-3; clone_size: few; cdr3_nt: TGTGCCAGCCGATCGACAAGGTCAGGGAGGGTTCGCGGAACAGATACGCAGTATTTT; cdr3_aa: CASRSTRSGRVRGTDTQYF
cdr3_length: 12; d_call: .; v_call: TRBV6-5; j_call: TRBJ1-2; clone_size: few; cdr3_nt: TGTGCCAGCTCCAGTTCCCGTTATGGCTACACCTTC; cdr3_aa: CASSSSRYGYTF
cdr3_length: 15; d_call: TRBD1; v_call: TRBV28; j_call: TRBJ1-5; clone_size: .; cdr3_nt: TGTGCCAGCAAAGACAGGGCTTATAGCAATCAGCCCCAGCATTTT; cdr3_aa: CASKDRAYSNQPQHF
cdr3_length: 15; d_call: TRBD1; v_call: TRBV15; j_call: TRBJ1-1; clone_size: .; cdr3_nt: TGTGCCACCAGCAGTGCCGGGACAGGGCGCCGTGAAGCTTTCTTT; cdr3_aa: CATSSAGTGRREAFF
cdr3_length: 16; d_call: TRBD1; v_call: TRBV5-1; j_call: TRBJ1-4; clone_size: .; cdr3_nt: TGCGCCAGCAGCCGGACAGGGGACGGCGCTAATGAAAAACTGTTTTTT; cdr3_aa: CASSRTGDGANEKLFF
cdr3_length: 12; d_call: .; v_call: TRBV20-1; j_call: TRBJ1-5; clone_size: .; cdr3_nt: TGCAGTGCTAGTACAGCCGGTCAGCCCCAGCATTTT; cdr3_aa: CSASTAGQPQHF
cdr3_length: 15; d_call: TRBD1; v_call: TRBV5-6; j_call: TRBJ2-7; clone_size: .; cdr3_nt: TGTGCCAGCAGCCAGACTCCGGGACAGGGGCGCGAGCAGTACTTC; cdr3_aa: CASSQTPGQGREQYF
cdr3_length: 15; d_call: TRBD1; v_call: TRBV28; j_call: TRBJ1-2; clone_size: .; cdr3_nt: TGTGCCAGCGGACTTCACGGGACAGGGAGGAATGGCTACACCTTC; cdr3_aa: CASGLHGTGRNGYTF
cdr3_length: 15; d_call: TRBD1; v_call: TRBV6-1; j_call: TRBJ2-3; clone_size: .; cdr3_nt: TGTGCCAGCAGCACCGGGACAGGGGGGATAGATACGCAGTATTTT; cdr3_aa: CASSTGTGGIDTQYF
cdr3_length: 13; d_call: .; v_call: TRBV6-5; j_call: TRBJ1-4; clone_size: .; cdr3_nt: TGTGCCAACAGTTACTCGACGGGGGGTAAGCTGTTTTTT; cdr3_aa: CANSYSTGGKLFF
cdr3_length: 12; d_call: .; v_call: TRBV7-2; j_call: TRBJ2-7; clone_size: .; cdr3_nt: TGTGCCAGCAACGGGGGCTCCTACGAGCAGTACTTC; cdr3_aa: CASNGGSYEQYF
cdr3_length: 15; d_call: TRBD2; v_call: TRBV29-1; j_call: TRBJ2-1; clone_size: .; cdr3_nt: TGCAGCTTAAGCTACCCTGGACTAGTTCGGAATGAGCAGTTCTTC; cdr3_aa: CSLSYPGLVRNEQFF
cdr3_length: 15; d_call: TRBD1; v_call: TRBV6-5; j_call: TRBJ1-5; clone_size: .; cdr3_nt: TGTGCCAGCAGTTCCCCGGACAGGGCATATCAGCCCCAGCATTTT; cdr3_aa: CASSSPDRAYQPQHF
cdr3_length: 14; d_call: .; v_call: TRBV6-5; j_call: TRBJ2-7; clone_size: once; cdr3_nt: TGTGCCAGCAGTTACTCGAGAACCTCCTACGAGCAGTACTTC; cdr3_aa: CASSYSRTSYEQYF
cdr3_length: 16; d_call: .; v_call: TRBV5-1; j_call: TRBJ1-1; clone_size: .; cdr3_nt: TGCGCCAGCAGCTTGGGGGCAGGTGATATGAACACTGAAGCTTTCTTT; cdr3_aa: CASSLGAGDMNTEAFF
cdr3_length: 15; d_call: TRBD2; v_call: TRBV3-1/TRBV3-2; j_call: TRBJ2-1; clone_size: .; cdr3_nt: TGTGCCAGCAGCCCGTGGACTAGCGGGGATTTTGAGCAGTTCTTC; cdr3_aa: CASSPWTSGDFEQFF